The following is a TCR beta chain sequence with its context. This CDR3 is 19 amino acids long. V lost 5 bases and J lost 2, with 22 bases in between. Germline CDR1 is SGHVS and CDR2 is FQNEAQ. The data stem from a study of blood T cell repertoires in COVID-19. Sequencing was performed with immunoSEQ multiplex PCR; in TCRdb, only in-frame clones are kept and a portion is missing. Here the sample spans around 200,000 clones, 80% to 90% being singletons. V and J are TRBV7-8 and TRBJ2-6; weak D call: TRBD2 (7 bases). This clonotype originated in a woman aged 40 to 50 with acute COVID-19. Specimen: PBMCs or T cells enriched from blood (not recorded which). CDR3 DNA: TGTGCCAGCAGCCGAGAGGGGGGGCGGATTCAAGCTGGGGCCAACGTCCTGACTTTC. Amino acids: CASSREGGRIQAGANVLTF.